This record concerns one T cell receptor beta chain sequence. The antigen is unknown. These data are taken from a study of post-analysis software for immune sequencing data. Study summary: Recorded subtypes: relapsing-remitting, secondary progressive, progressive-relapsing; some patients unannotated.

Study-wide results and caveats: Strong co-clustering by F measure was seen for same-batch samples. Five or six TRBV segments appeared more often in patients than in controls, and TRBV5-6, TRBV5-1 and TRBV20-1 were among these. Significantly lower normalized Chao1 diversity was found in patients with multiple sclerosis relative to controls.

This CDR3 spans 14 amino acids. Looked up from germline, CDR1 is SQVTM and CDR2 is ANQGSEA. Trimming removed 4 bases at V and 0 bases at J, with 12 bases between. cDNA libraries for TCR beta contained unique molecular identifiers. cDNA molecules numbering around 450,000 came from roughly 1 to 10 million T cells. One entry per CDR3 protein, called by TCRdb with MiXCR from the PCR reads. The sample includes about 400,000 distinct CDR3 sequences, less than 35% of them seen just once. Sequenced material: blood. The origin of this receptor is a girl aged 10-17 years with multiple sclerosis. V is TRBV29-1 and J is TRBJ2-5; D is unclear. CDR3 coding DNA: TGCAGCGTTGGGCCGCGGCTGTACCAAGAGACCCAGTACTTC. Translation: CSVGPRLYQETQYF. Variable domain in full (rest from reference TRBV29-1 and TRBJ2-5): SAVISQKPSRDICQRGTSLTIQCQVDSQVTMMFWYRQQPGQSLTLIATANQGSEATYESGFVIDKFPISRPNLTFSTLTVSNMSPEDSSIYLCSVGPRLYQETQYFGPGTRLLVL.